A single T cell receptor beta chain is shown here with its context. Clones were read by immunoSEQ multiplex PCR, and TCRdb kept only the in-frame ones, dropping some. The repertoire holds about 140,000 clones, with roughly 88% as singletons. These data are taken from a study of blood T cell repertoires in COVID-19. Trimming removed 3 bases from V and 5 bases from J; junction bases left unmatched: 9. CDR1 and CDR2 (germline): SGDLS, YYNGEE. The CDR3 sequence is 15 residues long. Each participant's cohort was designated according to participant-reported clinical history. The source is a man between 65 and 85 years old who had been exposed to COVID-19. Sequences were obtained from PBMCs or T cells enriched from blood (not recorded which). The V and J genes are TRBV9 and TRBJ2-5; the match to TRBD2 covers 8 bases. The chain's CDR3 is CASSAMGTSGETQYF. The CDR3 region has the DNA TGTGCCAGCAGCGCCATGGGGACTAGTGGGGAGACCCAGTACTTC.